This entry describes one T cell receptor (beta chain). Antigen: not known. Here immunoSEQ multiplex PCR was the method, and the copy in TCRdb shows in-frame clones only, minus some. The sample carries tens of thousands of clones, approximately 72% recorded once. This sample was included in a study of vaccination effects on CD4 cells after COVID-19. The ends lost 3 bases at V and 3 bases at J; junction bases unmatched: 2. CDR3 length equals 13 residues. Germline V CDR1 and CDR2: SQVTM, ANQGSEA. Sequencing followed a ViraFEST assay step that expanded antigen-specific CD4+ T cells with viral peptide pools. Isolating CD4+ T cells followed 9 to 11 days of culture. It was two doses of either the BNT162b2 or mRNA-1273 vaccine that participants received. In culture with 10 IU/ml IL-2 and roughly 9.7 ug/ml peptides, PBMC were grown at roughly 2 million per well.

The sequencing used CD4+ T cells from PBMCs cultured with HCoV-229E spike peptides, collected after COVID-19 vaccination. The receptor was isolated from a human donor who received a COVID-19 vaccine. The V call is TRBV29-1, the J call TRBJ1-3; 7 nucleotides align to TRBD1. CDR3 DNA sequence: TGCAGCGTTGAGACAGGGTATGGAAACACCATATATTTT. Its protein is CSVETGYGNTIYF.